Described below is a single T cell receptor beta chain sequence and its context. Its antigen is not identified. The entry originates in a study of shared clonotypes between healthy human individuals. Germline CDR1 reads MNHNS; CDR2 reads SASEGT. The CDR3 is 13 amino acids. V lost 8 bases to trimming and J lost 0 bases; unmatched junction nucleotides: 4. Recent vaccinations or acute infections were absent in the healthy HIV-negative adult donors. Overall study findings and caveats: Tissue TCR repertoires likely differ from these blood-only repertoires.

TCRdb's table, derived via immunoSEQ multiplex PCR, lists solely in-frame clones and lacks some. The table includes nearly 1,000,000 clones, around 80% detected once. The source of this sequence is a man aged 18 to 35 in good health. Sequenced input: memory CD4+ T cells sorted from blood. Documented subset: CD45RA-negative fraction. This chain joins TRBV6-1 and TRBJ2-7; 7 positions match TRBD1. The CDR3 is CASRGTASYEQYF. The CDR3 DNA reads TGTGCCAGCCGAGGGACAGCCTCCTACGAGCAGTACTTC.